The 32 T cell receptor beta chains reported below all come from one sample, sequenced in a study of T cell responses to AZD1222 COVID-19 vaccine. Clones were sequenced by immunoSEQ multiplex PCR, and TCRdb holds only the in-frame ones, with some missing. The table includes under 150,000 clones, approximately 78% detected once. This specimen consisted of peripheral blood, obtained on day 0 of MenACWY control vaccination. These receptors all stem from an adult in good health.

This chain uses TRBV2 with TRBJ2-3; possibly TRBD1 or TRBD2 for D (5 bases each). The V gene's germline CDR1 is SNHLY and CDR2 FYNNEI. The CDR3 covers 16 residues. Trimming removed 2 bases from V and 9 bases from J, with 21 bases in between. CDR3 amino acids: CASSETWDRSTMTQYF. Here the CDR3 DNA reads TGTGCCAGCAGTGAAACGTGGGACCGGTCGACCATGACGCAGTATTTT. The full variable domain, its missing parts supplied by reference TRBV2 and TRBJ2-3, is EPEVTQTPSHQVTQMGQEVILRCVPISNHLYFYWYRQILGQKVEFLVSFYNNEISEKSEIFDDQFSVERPDGSNFTLKIRSTKLEDSAMYFCASSETWDRSTMTQYFGPGTRLTVL.

This clone was detected only a few times. The chain employs TRBV19 and TRBJ1-5; D is unclear. The CDR3 is 13 amino acids. Germline CDR1 LNHDA, CDR2 SQIVND (reference sequence). The V gene lost 4 bases and the J gene lost 3 bases, with 7 bases spanning the gap. The CDR3 here is CASSNVFNQPQHF. In DNA form, the CDR3 reads TGTGCCAGTAGTAACGTCTTCAATCAGCCCCAGCATTTT. Using reference TRBV19 and TRBJ1-5 for the parts outside the CDR3, the full variable domain is DGGITQSPKYLFRKEGQNVTLSCEQNLNHDAMYWYRQDPGQGLRLIYYSQIVNDFQKGDIAEGYSVSREKKESFPLTVTSAQKNPTAFYLCASSNVFNQPQHFGDGTRLSIL.

CDR3 in amino acids: CASSLGRQGGQYV. CDR3 coding DNA: TGTGCCAGCAGTTTAGGTCGGCAGGGGGGGCAGTACGTC. The chain has TRBV28 and TRBJ2-7, with a tentative D call TRBD1 (7 bases). The V gene lost 2 bases and the J gene lost 9 bases, with 14 bases spanning the gap. Germline V gene data show CDR1 as MDHEN and CDR2 as SYDVKM. The CDR3 covers 13 residues.

The chain employs TRBV9 and TRBJ1-6, with D possibly matching TRBD1 (5 bases). The CDR3 is made up of 15 amino acids. V dropped 0 bases and J dropped 7 bases, with 11 bases sitting between them. The germline V gene encodes CDR1 SGDLS and CDR2 YYNGEE. CDR3 DNA sequence: TGTGCCAGCAGCGTAGTAGCGACAGCGAATTCACCCCTCCACTTT. Translated: CASSVVATANSPLHF.

The chain employs TRBV12-1 and TRBJ2-1; TRBD1, the table's D call, was not compared with the DNA. TRBV12-1 is a pseudogene. The CDR3 has 15 residues. The CDR3 is CASSCEQGSYNEQFF. In DNA form, the CDR3 reads TGTGCCAGCAGCTGCGAACAGGGATCCTACAATGAGCAGTTCTTC.

The CDR3 nucleotides are TGTGCCAGCAGCGGACAGGCTAACCGGGCCTATGGCTACACCTTC. Protein: CASSGQANRAYGYTF. The chain combines TRBV14 with TRBJ1-2; 7 nucleotides align to TRBD1. The V segment lost 5 bases and the J segment 4 bases; nucleotides outside the gene matches: 10. The CDR3 sequence is 15 residues long. Germline CDR1 reads SGHDN; CDR2 reads FVKESK.

The chain carries TRBV28 and TRBJ1-2; perhaps TRBD1 as D (5 bases). V shed 3 bases and J shed 4 bases, with 12 bases lying between them. The length of the CDR3 is 14 residues. Germline V lookup: CDR1 MDHEN, CDR2 SYDVKM. Written as DNA, the CDR3 is TGTGCCAGCAGTTTGACGGGACTCGGCTATGGCTACACCTTC. It is translated as CASSLTGLGYGYTF.

V usage is TRBV18 and J usage is TRBJ1-4; 10 bases are a match to TRBD1. CDR3 length: 15 residues. Germline CDR1 and CDR2: KGHSH and LQKENI. V shed 1 base and J 6 bases; nucleotides not matched to a gene: 2. CDR3 sequence (DNA): TGTGCCAGCTCACCACAAGGGACAGGGGATGAAAAACTGTTTTTT. This translates into CASSPQGTGDEKLFF.

The chain links TRBV9 to TRBJ2-2, with 8 bases that match TRBD1. V dropped 0 bases and J dropped 6; count of bases not matched to a gene: 10. Germline V CDR1 and CDR2: SGDLS, YYNGEE. This CDR3 comprises 17 residues. CDR3 nucleotides: TGTGCCAGCAGCGTAGCTACGGACAGGGACGTCGCCGGGGAGCTGTTTTTT. This encodes CASSVATDRDVAGELFF.

This chain links TRBV6-1 with TRBJ1-5, with D perhaps matching TRBD1 (6 bases). The CDR3 spans 16 residues. Germline CDR1 and CDR2: MNHNS and SASEGT. V was clipped by 2 bases and J by 2 bases, with 13 bases between them. The chain's CDR3 is CASSESGGRGNQPQHF. In nucleotides, the CDR3 is TGTGCCAGCAGTGAATCCGGGGGGCGAGGCAATCAGCCCCAGCATTTT.

This clone was seen a handful of times. The chain has TRBV4-2 and TRBJ1-4; 7 nucleotides line up with TRBD1. The CDR3 runs 18 residues. Germline CDR1 is LGHNA and CDR2 is YNFKEQ. V lost 4 bases and J lost 0; bases outside the gene matches: 11. The CDR3 here is CASSPGTALPATNEKLFF. The CDR3 DNA follows: TGTGCCAGCAGCCCAGGGACAGCCTTACCGGCAACTAATGAAAAACTGTTTTTT.

J is TRBJ1-1 and V is TRBV7-2; 7 nucleotides agree with TRBD1. Germline V gene data show CDR1 as SGHTA and CDR2 as FQGNSA. This CDR3 spans 14 amino acids. V was pared by 3 bases and J by 5 bases, with 6 bases of the junction left unmatched. The CDR3 sequence is CASSFPTGATEAFF. As DNA, the CDR3 is TGTGCCAGCAGCTTCCCTACAGGGGCAACTGAAGCTTTCTTT. The full variable domain, rest sourced from reference TRBV7-2 and TRBJ1-1, is GAGVSQSPSNKVTEKGKDVELRCDPISGHTALYWYRQSLGQGLEFLIYFQGNSAPDKSGLPSDRFSAERTGGSVSTLTIQRTQQEDSAVYLCASSFPTGATEAFFGQGTRLTVV.

The chain joins TRBV18 to TRBJ2-1; 10 bases agree with TRBD2. The CDR3 loop spans 17 amino acids. CDR1 KGHSH and CDR2 LQKENI come from the germline V gene. The J segment lost 5 bases and the V segment lost 3 bases, leaving 10 bases of the junction unmatched. CDR3 loop: CASSPYQSGGGHNEQFF. In nucleotides, the CDR3 is TGTGCCAGCTCACCGTATCAGAGCGGGGGGGGACACAATGAGCAGTTCTTC.

The chain uses TRBV3-1 (or the pseudogene TRBV3-2) and TRBJ2-7, with D possibly matching TRBD2 (6 bases). CDR1 and CDR2 from the germline V gene are LGHDT and YNNKEL (reference sequence). The CDR3 spans 12 residues. CDR3: CASSQVGGALNV. CDR3 bases: TGTGCCAGCAGCCAGGTTGGCGGGGCTCTAAACGTT.

The rearrangement joins TRBV13 to TRBJ1-1, with D unresolved. Trimming removed 4 bases at V and 1 base at J, with 10 bases between. The CDR3 length is 14 residues. Germline values: CDR1 PRHDT, CDR2 FYEKMQ (reference sequence). Here the CDR3 reads CASSSRLKNTEAFF. CDR3 DNA sequence: TGTGCCAGCAGCTCGAGACTCAAGAACACTGAAGCTTTCTTT.

The chain combines TRBV19 with TRBJ1-5; 9 positions match TRBD1. Germline trimming cut 11 bases from V and 0 bases from J; bases unmatched to any gene: 20. Germline V CDR1 and CDR2: LNHDA, SQIVND (reference sequence). CDR3 length: 19 amino acids. This CDR3 reads CAASMGGTGGAPSNQPQHF. The CDR3 DNA reads as TGTGCCGCCAGTATGGGGGGAACAGGGGGCGCCCCTAGCAATCAGCCCCAGCATTTT.

The gene calls are TRBV5-6 and TRBJ2-2; 7 bases fit TRBD2. Per the germline V gene, CDR1 is SGHDT and CDR2 is YYEEEE. V lost 6 bases, J lost 4 bases, and 12 bases stayed unmatched. This CDR3 is built from 16 residues. The CDR3 loop reads CASKEVGRGVTGELFF. The CDR3 region has the DNA TGTGCCAGCAAGGAGGTGGGCCGGGGGGTCACCGGGGAGCTGTTTTTT. Complete variable domain (other parts from reference TRBV5-6 and TRBJ2-2): DAGVTQSPTHLIKTRGQQVTLRCSPKSGHDTVSWYQQALGQGPQFIFQYYEEEERQRGNFPDRFSGHQFPNYSSELNVNALLLGDSALYLCASKEVGRGVTGELFFGEGSRLTVL.

V gene TRBV6-2 or TRBV6-3 combines with J gene TRBJ2-3; 8 bases are shared with TRBD2. This CDR3 spans 15 amino acids. V lost 4 bases to trimming and J lost 1 base; unmatched junction nucleotides: 4. Germline V gives CDR1 MNHEY, CDR2 SVGEGT. This CDR3 is CASSWRGDGTDTQYF. The CDR3 nucleotides are TGTGCCAGCAGTTGGCGGGGGGACGGCACAGATACGCAGTATTTT.

V and J are TRBV6-5 and TRBJ2-5; TRBD1 might be the D (6 bases). This CDR3 is 14 amino acids long. V was trimmed by 7 bases and J by 1 base, leaving 13 bases between them. The germline V gene encodes CDR1 MNHEY and CDR2 SVGAGI. CDR3 DNA: TGTGCCAGCACCGACAGGAACACCCAAGAGACCCAGTACTTC. It encodes CASTDRNTQETQYF.

This clone was detected only a few times. This sequence joins TRBV6-5 and TRBJ2-3, with 12 positions matching TRBD2. This CDR3 spans 16 amino acids. Germline V CDR1 and CDR2: MNHEY, SVGAGI. Losses at the gene ends were 4 bases for V and 6 bases for J; bases not matched to a gene: 8. Here the CDR3 reads CASSLSSGGAGDTQYF. As DNA, the CDR3 is TGTGCCAGCAGTTTATCTAGCGGGGGGGCAGGGGATACGCAGTATTTT.

The V and J genes are TRBV5-1 and TRBJ2-7; D is unresolved. There are 12 residues in the CDR3. The ends were cut back, 5 bases at V and 0 bases at J, with 6 bases in the middle. Germline V gene sequence: CDR1 SGHRS, CDR2 YFSETQ. Here the CDR3 DNA reads TGCGCCAGCAGGGGATTCTCCTACGAGCAGTACTTC. Its protein is CASRGFSYEQYF.

The V and J genes are TRBV6-4 and TRBJ2-1; TRBD2 matches at 8 bases. Unmatched junction bases numbered 11, after V lost 5 bases and J lost 5 bases. This CDR3 spans 16 amino acids. Germline CDR1 reads MRHNA; CDR2 reads SNTAGT. CDR3 protein: CASSRTGGAADNEQFF. The CDR3 bases are TGTGCCAGCAGTAGAACCGGGGGGGCCGCCGACAATGAGCAGTTCTTC.

This chain links TRBV2 with TRBJ1-4, with 7 bases aligning to TRBD1. V lost 7 bases and J lost 3; bases outside the gene matches: 11. This CDR3 comprises 16 residues. CDR1 is SNHLY and CDR2 is FYNNEI in the germline V gene. The CDR3 DNA sequence: TGTGCCAGCACAATCCCAGGGGGAGCCCCTAATGAAAAACTGTTTTTT. Amino acid sequence: CASTIPGGAPNEKLFF.

This clone was seen only once. The CDR3 sequence: CASSYDSGNIQYF. DNA for the CDR3: TGTGCCAGCAGCTACGACAGTGGCAACATTCAGTACTTC. J is TRBJ2-4 and V is TRBV11-2; D possibly corresponds to TRBD1 (5 bases). The V end was cut by 4 bases, the J end by 7 bases, with 11 bases between. The CDR3 length is 13 residues. CDR1 is SGHAT, CDR2 FQNNGV, per germline.

The V and J genes are TRBV7-2 and TRBJ2-7, with TRBD1 identical over 7 bases. Germline-derived CDR1 and CDR2 are SGHTA and FQGNSA. The V and J ends lost 5 bases and 2 bases, in that order; junction bases with no gene match: 12. The length of the CDR3 is 16 residues. CDR3 amino acids: CASSPQVGTVTYEQYF. DNA of the CDR3: TGTGCCAGCAGCCCCCAGGTCGGGACAGTCACCTACGAGCAGTACTTC.

The chain carries TRBV11-2 and TRBJ2-5; 12 bases match TRBD2. After removal of 1 base from V and 2 bases from J, the junction contained 5 bases not matched to a gene. Germline V lookup: CDR1 SGHAT, CDR2 FQNNGV. The CDR3 consists of 17 residues. The CDR3 DNA is TGTGCCAGCAGCTTAGGAACTAGCGGGGGGTCACAAGAGACCCAGTACTTC. Amino acid sequence: CASSLGTSGGSQETQYF.

This clone was seen a handful of times. This sequence joins TRBV7-6 and TRBJ2-1; 7 bases fit TRBD1. CDR3 length: 15 residues. Per germline, CDR1 SGHVS and CDR2 FNYEAQ. V lost 5 bases to trimming and J lost 2 bases; unmatched junction nucleotides: 6. The CDR3 DNA sequence: TGTGCCAGCAGCGCAGACAGGGCCCCCTACAATGAGCAGTTCTTC. Translating gives CASSADRAPYNEQFF.

The chain recombines TRBV9 with TRBJ1-6; TRBD1 aligns across 7 bases. Trimming removed 4 bases from V and 6 bases from J; junction bases left unmatched: 7. The CDR3 runs to 15 residues. The germline V gene encodes CDR1 SGDLS and CDR2 YYNGEE. This CDR3 reads CASSSTGTANSPLHF. The CDR3 DNA follows: TGTGCCAGCAGCTCAACCGGGACAGCTAATTCACCCCTCCACTTT.

The chain recombines TRBV4-1 with TRBJ1-6; D unclear. The CDR3 loop spans 15 amino acids. Germline CDR1 reads MGHRA; CDR2 reads YSYEKL. V was trimmed by 0 bases and J by 5 bases, leaving 8 bases between them. The CDR3 is CASSQDRGNNSPLHF. In DNA, the CDR3 is TGCGCCAGCAGCCAAGATCGGGGAAATAATTCACCCCTCCACTTT.

The chain has TRBV5-5 and TRBJ1-1, with D perhaps TRBD1 (6 bases). Trimming removed 1 base from V and 11 bases from J, with 15 bases in between. Germline V gene lookup returns CDR1 SGHKS and CDR2 YYEKEE (reference sequence). This CDR3 region has 13 residues. The CDR3 sequence: CASSLQHRVTAFF. The CDR3 DNA reads TGTGCCAGCAGCTTGCAACACAGGGTCACCGCTTTCTTT. Supplemented by reference TRBV5-5 and TRBJ1-1, the full variable domain reads DAGVTQSPTHLIKTRGQQVTLRCSPISGHKSVSWYQQVLGQGPQFIFQYYEKEERGRGNFPDRFSARQFPNYSSELNVNALLLGDSALYLCASSLQHRVTAFFGQGTRLTVV.

J is TRBJ1-1 and V is TRBV5-4; 10 bases align to TRBD1. The CDR3 covers 13 residues. The V and J ends lost 4 bases and 7 bases, in that order; junction bases with no gene match: 4. The V gene's germline CDR1 is SGHNT and CDR2 YYREEE (reference sequence). In DNA form, the CDR3 reads TGTGCCAGCAGCGCCGACAGGGGGCGTGAAGCTTTCTTT. Protein: CASSADRGREAFF.

V and J are TRBV5-1 and TRBJ1-4; possibly TRBD1 for D (6 bases). CDR3 size: 17 residues. Germline lookup yields CDR1 SGHRS and CDR2 YFSETQ. Trimming cost V 0 bases and J 8 bases, with 20 bases left between them. As DNA, the CDR3 is TGCGCCAGCAGCTTGGGGGTACAGGGAAGGTTTAACGAAAAACTGTTTTTT. This gives the protein CASSLGVQGRFNEKLFF.